This is a list of T cell receptor beta chains from one sample in a study of graft-versus-host responses after intestinal transplantation. Sequenced by immunoSEQ multiplex PCR; TCRdb stores in-frame clones only, minus some. The profile shows around 100,000 clones, 91% of them singletons. These TCRs' antigens remain unknown. The starting material was unstimulated CD4+ T cells sorted from spleen or lymph node cells, obtained before transplant. These receptors were collected from a human donor who was the organ donor for an intestinal transplant. CDR3s include the opening cysteine and the closing phenylalanine or tryptophan. A D gene is named only where the DNA matches it firmly. Size is omitted from some rows. Given values are once, few, many or a class for expanded clones.

v_call	clone_size	d_call	j_call	cdr3_nt	cdr3_aa
TRBV5-1	NA	NA	TRBJ2-7	TGCGCCAGCAGCTTGGCAGGGTCCTCCTACGAGCAGTACTTC	CASSLAGSSYEQYF
TRBV5-1	NA	NA	TRBJ2-2	TGCGCCAGCAGCTCACAGGGTTGGGGCACCGGGGAGCTGTTTTTT	CASSSQGWGTGELFF
TRBV5-1	NA	NA	TRBJ1-5	TGCGCCAGCAGCTTGGGGTCGGGAGGCAGCAATCAGCCCCAGCATTTT	CASSLGSGGSNQPQHF
TRBV7-3	NA	NA	TRBJ2-3	TGTGCCAGCAGCTCGCTTGGGAGGGGGTGGTCAGATACGCAGTATTTT	CASSSLGRGWSDTQYF
TRBV11-2	NA	NA	TRBJ1-6	TGTGCCAGCAGCTTAAGGAGACCGTTTGGCCAAAAAGGTGATTCACCCCTCCACTTT	CASSLRRPFGQKGDSPLHF
TRBV10-3	NA	TRBD1	TRBJ2-7	TGTGCCATCAGTGGGGGACAGGGCCTTGAGCAGTACTTC	CAISGGQGLEQYF
TRBV7-2	NA	NA	TRBJ2-7	TGTGCCAGCAGCACGCCCGGGAAATCCTACGAGCAGTACTTC	CASSTPGKSYEQYF
TRBV18	NA	NA	TRBJ2-1	TGTGCCAGCTCACCCGGACCGGAGGGCGATGAGCAGTTCTTC	CASSPGPEGDEQFF
TRBV18	NA	NA	TRBJ2-7	TGTGCCAGCTCCGCCGGGAGCTCCTACGAGCAGTACTTC	CASSAGSSYEQYF
TRBV5-1	NA	NA	TRBJ1-2	TGCGCCAGCAGCTTGGGTATTGGAGTCGGGAACTATGGCTACACCTTC	CASSLGIGVGNYGYTF
TRBV6-1	NA	TRBD2	TRBJ2-4	TGTGCCAGCAGCCTCGGACTAGGTGTTAGCGGTATTCAGTACTTC	CASSLGLGVSGIQYF
TRBV7-8	once	NA	TRBJ1-1	TGTGCCAGCAGCCCCCCTGGCGGCACTGAAGCTTTCTTT	CASSPPGGTEAFF
TRBV4-3	NA	TRBD1	TRBJ2-7	TGCGCCAGCAGCCGAGCCGGGACAGGGCTGAACGAGCAGTACTTC	CASSRAGTGLNEQYF
TRBV4-3	NA	TRBD1	TRBJ2-7	TGCGCCAGCAGCCAAGTGCCGGGACAGGGCTCCTACGAGCAGTACTTC	CASSQVPGQGSYEQYF
TRBV6-1	once	NA	TRBJ2-1	TGTGCCAGCAGTTTATTGAATGAGCAGTTCTTC	CASSLLNEQFF
TRBV18	NA	TRBD1	TRBJ2-7	TGTGCCAACCTCACCCGACAGGGAGCAGCCTACGAGCAGTACTTC	CANLTRQGAAYEQYF
TRBV18	NA	TRBD1	TRBJ2-1	TGTGCCAGCTCACCACCCCGACAGGGCTCCTACAATGAGCAGTTCTTC	CASSPPRQGSYNEQFF
TRBV5-1	NA	TRBD1	TRBJ1-1	TGCGCCAGCAGCCCACAGGGGTCGGGCACTGAAGCTTTCTTT	CASSPQGSGTEAFF
TRBV9	NA	NA	TRBJ1-1	TGTGCCAGCAGCCCTGAGGTGAGAGGAAAAGGTAACACTGAAGCTTTCTTT	CASSPEVRGKGNTEAFF
TRBV29-1	once	NA	TRBJ2-2	TGCAGCGTTGTGACCCGGGGGTCGAACACCGGGGAGCTGTTTTTT	CSVVTRGSNTGELFF
TRBV5-1	NA	NA	TRBJ1-2	TGCGCCAGCAGCTTTGGGCGGGGGTCCTATGGCTACACCTTC	CASSFGRGSYGYTF
TRBV6-6	once	TRBD2	TRBJ2-5	TGTGCCAGCAGTTACCCGACTAGCGGTAGGGAGACCCAGTACTTC	CASSYPTSGRETQYF
TRBV14	NA	TRBD1	TRBJ2-7	TGTGCCAGCAGCCAAGGGGACAGAAACACCTACGAGCAGTACTTC	CASSQGDRNTYEQYF
TRBV20-1	NA	NA	TRBJ1-4	TGCAGTGCTATCGTTAATGAAAAACTGTTTTTT	CSAIVNEKLFF
TRBV7-3	NA	TRBD1	TRBJ1-6	TGTGCCAGCAGCCCCGGACAGGGCTATAATTCACCCCTCCACTTT	CASSPGQGYNSPLHF
TRBV7-9	NA	TRBD1	TRBJ2-1	TGTGCCAGCAGCTTCCCAGGGACAGGGGGGTACAATGAGCAGTTCTTC	CASSFPGTGGYNEQFF
TRBV6-1	NA	NA	TRBJ1-2	TGTGCCAGCAGTGACCAGGGGCGCCATGGCTACACCTTC	CASSDQGRHGYTF
TRBV9	NA	TRBD1	TRBJ2-3	TGTGCCAGCAGCGCACCAAGGACAGGGACTAGCACAGATACGCAGTATTTT	CASSAPRTGTSTDTQYF
TRBV19	NA	NA	TRBJ1-1	TGTGCCAGTAATGAGATTTTCGACACTGAAGCTTTCTTT	CASNEIFDTEAFF
TRBV28	NA	NA	TRBJ1-1	TGTGCCAGCCTCCAGGGAAACACTGAAGCTTTCTTT	CASLQGNTEAFF
TRBV7-3	NA	TRBD1	TRBJ2-7	TGTGCCAGCAGCCCACAGGGGGCCCGCGAGCAGTACTTC	CASSPQGAREQYF
TRBV4-1	NA	TRBD2	TRBJ2-5	TGCGCCAGCAGCCAAGATCGCGGGGGAAGCCAAGAGACCCAGTACTTC	CASSQDRGGSQETQYF
TRBV5-6	NA	NA	TRBJ1-6	TGTGCCAGCAGCGCCGTTACAGGGAGGGACTCCTATAATTCACCCCTCCACTTT	CASSAVTGRDSYNSPLHF
TRBV27	NA	NA	TRBJ1-6	TGTGCCAGCAGATTTGGGCAGGGTGGAAATTCACCCCTCCACTTT	CASRFGQGGNSPLHF
TRBV10-3	NA	NA	TRBJ2-1	TGTGCCACCGGGGACTCCGCTTCGGATGAGCAGTTCTTC	CATGDSASDEQFF
TRBV4-2	once	TRBD1	TRBJ2-7	TGTGCCAGCAGCCAAGTGAAGACAGGGGGAATCTACGAGCAGTACTTC	CASSQVKTGGIYEQYF
TRBV19	NA	TRBD1	TRBJ2-7	TGTGCCAGTAGCCCCGCAGGGGGCGAGCAGTACTTC	CASSPAGGEQYF
TRBV5-1	NA	TRBD1	TRBJ1-6	TGCGCCAGCAGCTTGGTCGGGACAGGGGTGGAATCTTCACCCCTCCACTTT	CASSLVGTGVESSPLHF
TRBV5-1	NA	TRBD2	TRBJ2-5	TGCGCCAGCAGCTTGACGGCGGGGGTGCAAGAGACCCAGTACTTC	CASSLTAGVQETQYF
TRBV7-9	NA	NA	TRBJ2-3	TGTGCCAGCAGCTTATTAGGGGGGGGAATAGATACGCAGTATTTT	CASSLLGGGIDTQYF
TRBV5-1	NA	NA	TRBJ1-5	TGCGCCAGCAGCCTACAGGGAAATCAGCCCCAGCATTTT	CASSLQGNQPQHF
TRBV5-4	once	NA	TRBJ2-7	TGTGCCAGCAGCTTGGGTGGGGGAGGCTACGAGCAGTACTTC	CASSLGGGGYEQYF
TRBV6-5	NA	TRBD1	TRBJ1-2	TGTGCCAGCAGTTGGACAGGGAAGGACTATGGCTACACCTTC	CASSWTGKDYGYTF
TRBV5-1	NA	TRBD1	TRBJ1-2	TGCGCCAGCAGCTTGGAGGGACAGCGAATATCCCCCCGTGGCTACACCTTC	CASSLEGQRISPRGYTF
TRBV5-6	NA	NA	TRBJ1-6	TGTGCCAGCAGATGGAGCTCCTATAATTCACCCCTCCACTTT	CASRWSSYNSPLHF
TRBV4-2	NA	NA	TRBJ2-7	TGTGCCAGCAGCCAACGTGGTGGGCAGGGGTCCTACGAGCAGTACTTC	CASSQRGGQGSYEQYF
TRBV28	once	TRBD1	TRBJ1-1	TGTGCCAGCAGTAACGACAGGGTAGTCACTGAAGCTTTCTTT	CASSNDRVVTEAFF
TRBV11-2	NA	TRBD2	TRBJ2-7	TGTGCCAGCAGCTACACTAGCGGGGGACTAAGCTCCTACGAGCAGTACTTC	CASSYTSGGLSSYEQYF
TRBV11-1	NA	TRBD1	TRBJ2-7	TGTGCCAGCAGCCTCCCTCGCGACGGACAGGGAACCACCGAGCAGTACTTC	CASSLPRDGQGTTEQYF